Listed here are 7 T cell receptor beta chains from one sample, sequenced in a study of blood T cell repertoires in COVID-19. TCRdb keeps only in-frame clones here, not all; method: immunoSEQ multiplex PCR. The table has some 110,000 clones, 82% seen once. The sequencing input was peripheral blood. All receptors derive from a woman older than 75 with acute or convalescent COVID-19.

The rearrangement links TRBV7-8 to TRBJ2-7, with 9 bases that match TRBD2. With 5 bases clipped from V and 4 bases from J, the junction kept 9 bases outside the gene matches. Germline V CDR1 and CDR2: SGHVS, FQNEAQ. This CDR3 is built from 15 residues. The CDR3: CASSPGVAGEYEQYV. In nucleotides, the CDR3 is TGTGCCAGCAGCCCGGGGGTAGCGGGAGAATACGAGCAGTACGTC.

The rearrangement uses TRBV7-9 and TRBJ1-1; 7 nucleotides agree with TRBD1. CDR3 length: 18 residues. V shed 5 bases and J 0 bases; nucleotides not matched to a gene: 15. Germline CDR1 and CDR2: SEHNR and FQNEAQ (reference sequence). The CDR3 nucleotides are TGTGCCAGCAGCCGGGGGACAGTTGAGGCTTCGATGAACACTGAAGCTTTCTTT. It encodes CASSRGTVEASMNTEAFF.

This chain joins TRBV5-5 and TRBJ1-4, with 12 bases lining up with TRBD1. V shed 5 bases and J 7 bases; nucleotides not matched to a gene: 3. Germline CDR1 and CDR2: SGHKS and YYEKEE (reference sequence). This CDR3 has 14 residues. CDR3 nucleotides: TGTGCCAGCAGTCGGGACAGGGGGCTTGAAAAACTGTTTTTT. Amino acids: CASSRDRGLEKLFF. Using reference TRBV5-5 and TRBJ1-4 for the parts outside the CDR3, the full variable domain is DAGVTQSPTHLIKTRGQQVTLRCSPISGHKSVSWYQQVLGQGPQFIFQYYEKEERGRGNFPDRFSARQFPNYSSELNVNALLLGDSALYLCASSRDRGLEKLFFGSGTQLSVL.

The chain uses TRBV19 and TRBJ1-1; the D is unclear. V lost 6 bases and J 2 bases, leaving 7 bases between the germline ends. Germline lookup yields CDR1 LNHDA and CDR2 SQIVND (reference sequence). CDR3 size: 12 residues. The CDR3 coding sequence is TGTGCCAGTAGCAAACTTAACACTGAAGCTTTCTTT. Translated: CASSKLNTEAFF.

This rearrangement joins TRBV7-9 to TRBJ1-1; D is perhaps TRBD1 (6 bases). V was pared by 7 bases and J by 1 base, with 16 bases between. CDR1 is SEHNR, CDR2 FQNEAQ, per germline (reference sequence). This CDR3 has 15 residues. CDR3: CASNPRGIWNTEAFF. CDR3 DNA: TGTGCCAGCAACCCTAGGGGGATTTGGAACACTGAAGCTTTCTTT.

This clone occurred once. The J gene is TRBJ1-2, the V gene TRBV6-5, with TRBD1 matching over 9 bases. There are 14 residues in the CDR3. V gave up 6 bases and J gave up 4 bases; unmatched junction bases: 6. Germline V gene sequence: CDR1 MNHEY, CDR2 SVGAGI. The CDR3, as DNA: TGTGCCAGCAGCCGACAGGACAGGGGCTATGGCTACACCTTC. It is translated as CASSRQDRGYGYTF.

This rearrangement joins TRBV5-1 to TRBJ2-5, with D maybe TRBD1 (6 bases). CDR3 length: 13 residues. The germline CDR1 and CDR2 sequences are SGHRS and YFSETQ. With 0 bases removed from V and 6 bases from J, the gap between germline ends came to 9 bases. CDR3 coding DNA: TGCGCCAGCAGCTTGGAAGGGGGTAAGACCCAGTACTTC. Translating it yields CASSLEGGKTQYF.